These T cell receptor beta chains were read from a single sample in a study of blood T cells in healthy people across ages. TCRdb passed the 5' RACE reads through MiXCR, listing each CDR3 protein once. The table includes about 800,000 distinct CDR3 sequences, 20% to 25% detected once. This sample was shared with a second study, whose subject was T cells of mothers and their children.

Sequenced input: blood. These receptors came from a boy under 18 in good health. Each CDR3 is given with its conserved first and last residue. Each record gives: CDR3 DNA, CDR3 protein, V gene, D gene, clone size, J gene. A D gene is named only where the DNA matches it firmly. Size tells how often a clone was seen (once, few, many) or the class of an expanded clone, and some rows leave it out.

cdr3_nt: TGCAGTGCTAGTCTTCCAATGGGGGGGTACGAGCAGTACTTC
cdr3_aa: CSASLPMGGYEQYF
v_call: TRBV20-1
d_call: TRBD2
clone_size: few
j_call: TRBJ2-7

cdr3_nt: TGTGCCAGCAGTTTTTCGGATAAGAGGGCCCAGTACTTC
cdr3_aa: CASSFSDKRAQYF
v_call: TRBV12-3/TRBV12-4
d_call: -
clone_size: few
j_call: TRBJ2-5

cdr3_nt: TGCAGTGCTAGAGCCCAGGGGGCGACCTACAATGAGCAGTTCTTC
cdr3_aa: CSARAQGATYNEQFF
v_call: TRBV20-1
d_call: TRBD1
clone_size: -
j_call: TRBJ2-1

cdr3_nt: TGTGCCAGCAACAAACCGGGGGGACAGCGCACAGATACGCAGTATTTT
cdr3_aa: CASNKPGGQRTDTQYF
v_call: TRBV28
d_call: -
clone_size: -
j_call: TRBJ2-3

cdr3_nt: TGCGCCAGCAGCCAAGAGTGGACACAGACCTACGAGCAGTACTTC
cdr3_aa: CASSQEWTQTYEQYF
v_call: TRBV4-1
d_call: -
clone_size: -
j_call: TRBJ2-7

cdr3_nt: TGTGCCAGCAGCGATGACAGGGGTTACGAGCAGTACTTC
cdr3_aa: CASSDDRGYEQYF
v_call: TRBV9
d_call: TRBD1
clone_size: -
j_call: TRBJ2-7

cdr3_nt: TGTGCCAGCAGTTACTCAAATCTAGCGGGGGCTTGGGAGACCCAGTACTTC
cdr3_aa: CASSYSNLAGAWETQYF
v_call: TRBV6-5
d_call: TRBD2
clone_size: -
j_call: TRBJ2-5

cdr3_nt: TGTGCCAGTAGTCTTCAGGGGGGAGCTTTCTTT
cdr3_aa: CASSLQGGAFF
v_call: TRBV19
d_call: TRBD1
clone_size: -
j_call: TRBJ1-1

cdr3_nt: TGCAGCGTTGAAGGCCTCCAAAGCTCCTACAATGAGCAGTTCTTC
cdr3_aa: CSVEGLQSSYNEQFF
v_call: TRBV29-1
d_call: -
clone_size: few
j_call: TRBJ2-1

cdr3_nt: TGTGCCAGCTCGCCACCGGGACAACTAAATGAAAAACTGTTTTTT
cdr3_aa: CASSPPGQLNEKLFF
v_call: TRBV18
d_call: -
clone_size: few
j_call: TRBJ1-4

cdr3_nt: TGTGCCACCAGCACGGGGACTAGCGGGACCAGCTACAATGAGCAGTTCTTC
cdr3_aa: CATSTGTSGTSYNEQFF
v_call: TRBV15
d_call: TRBD2
clone_size: -
j_call: TRBJ2-1

cdr3_nt: TGTGCCAGCAGCTTAAATAGCTTTAGTGAGCAGTTCTTC
cdr3_aa: CASSLNSFSEQFF
v_call: TRBV7-2
d_call: -
clone_size: few
j_call: TRBJ2-1

cdr3_nt: TGCGCCAGCAGCCAACACCTACAGGGTTCTGGCTACACCTTC
cdr3_aa: CASSQHLQGSGYTF
v_call: TRBV4-3
d_call: -
clone_size: -
j_call: TRBJ1-2

cdr3_nt: TGCAGTGCTATGGCCAGCCCGAGGCTTATAACCTACGAGCAGTACTTC
cdr3_aa: CSAMASPRLITYEQYF
v_call: TRBV20-1
d_call: -
clone_size: -
j_call: TRBJ2-7

cdr3_nt: TGTGCCAGCAGCCCCAACAATGAGCAGCTCTTC
cdr3_aa: CASSPNNEQLF
v_call: TRBV7-6
d_call: -
clone_size: -
j_call: TRBJ2-1

cdr3_nt: TGCAGTGTTGAGGGGAGATATTCCTACGAGCAGTACTTC
cdr3_aa: CSVEGRYSYEQYF
v_call: TRBV20-1
d_call: -
clone_size: few
j_call: TRBJ2-7

cdr3_nt: TGTGCCAGCAGCTTGGACCCCAGGGAGACCTACGAGCAGTACTTC
cdr3_aa: CASSLDPRETYEQYF
v_call: TRBV5-6
d_call: -
clone_size: few
j_call: TRBJ2-7

cdr3_nt: TGTGCCAGTAGTATGACAGTATCCTACGAGCAGTACTTC
cdr3_aa: CASSMTVSYEQYF
v_call: TRBV19
d_call: -
clone_size: -
j_call: TRBJ2-7

cdr3_nt: TGTGCCGTCCGGAATCGGGACTGGTCCTACGAGCAGTACTTC
cdr3_aa: CAVRNRDWSYEQYF
v_call: TRBV10-3
d_call: -
clone_size: -
j_call: TRBJ2-7

cdr3_nt: TGTGCCATCAGTGACCCAGGGAGTGGGGCCAACGTCCTGACTTTC
cdr3_aa: CAISDPGSGANVLTF
v_call: TRBV10-3
d_call: -
clone_size: -
j_call: TRBJ2-6

cdr3_nt: TGCAGCGTTGCCCGGACAGGGTTCGATTTAGAGACCCAGTACTTC
cdr3_aa: CSVARTGFDLETQYF
v_call: TRBV29-1
d_call: TRBD1
clone_size: few
j_call: TRBJ2-5

cdr3_nt: TGCGCCAGCAGCTTGGACAGGACAGGGGGCTTCCACGAGCAGTACTTC
cdr3_aa: CASSLDRTGGFHEQYF
v_call: TRBV5-1
d_call: TRBD1
clone_size: -
j_call: TRBJ2-7

cdr3_nt: TGCAGCGTGGTGGCGGCCCTGTCAATCGAGACCCAGTACTTC
cdr3_aa: CSVVAALSIETQYF
v_call: TRBV29-1
d_call: -
clone_size: few
j_call: TRBJ2-5

cdr3_nt: TGCGCCAGCAGCTTGGCAACAGGGGGTGAGCAGTACTTC
cdr3_aa: CASSLATGGEQYF
v_call: TRBV5-1
d_call: TRBD1
clone_size: few
j_call: TRBJ2-7

cdr3_nt: TGTGCCAGCAGCTTATCCAGGGGAGAAGCTTTCTTT
cdr3_aa: CASSLSRGEAFF
v_call: TRBV7-2
d_call: -
clone_size: -
j_call: TRBJ1-1

cdr3_nt: TGTGCCAGCAGCCAACACGAATCGGGAAACAGGCAAGAGACCCAGTACTTC
cdr3_aa: CASSQHESGNRQETQYF
v_call: TRBV3-1
d_call: -
clone_size: many
j_call: TRBJ2-5

cdr3_nt: TGTGCCAGCAGTGAGGAAGGGGAAGGCACAGATACGCAGTATTTT
cdr3_aa: CASSEEGEGTDTQYF
v_call: TRBV6-4
d_call: -
clone_size: -
j_call: TRBJ2-3

cdr3_nt: TGTGCCAGCAGTTCAGGGCTCTACGACTATGGCTACACCTTC
cdr3_aa: CASSSGLYDYGYTF
v_call: TRBV27
d_call: -
clone_size: few
j_call: TRBJ1-2

cdr3_nt: TGTGCCAGCAGCCCTTGGGGAGCGCACCGCTCCTACAATGAGCAGTTCTTC
cdr3_aa: CASSPWGAHRSYNEQFF
v_call: TRBV7-2
d_call: -
clone_size: -
j_call: TRBJ2-1

cdr3_nt: TGCGCCAGCAGCCTCCAGCGGGACCTAGCACAAGAGACCCAGTACTTC
cdr3_aa: CASSLQRDLAQETQYF
v_call: TRBV5-5
d_call: TRBD2
clone_size: few
j_call: TRBJ2-5

cdr3_nt: TGTGCCAGCGCTAGGCGGGGGGTGCAAGAGACCCAGTACTTC
cdr3_aa: CASARRGVQETQYF
v_call: TRBV12-3/TRBV12-4
d_call: TRBD2
clone_size: few
j_call: TRBJ2-5

cdr3_nt: TGCAGTGCTCTTACTAGCACAGATACGCAGTATTTT
cdr3_aa: CSALTSTDTQYF
v_call: TRBV20-1
d_call: -
clone_size: few
j_call: TRBJ2-3

cdr3_nt: TGTGCCAGCTCCTCTGCAGGGGGCGATGGCTACACCTTC
cdr3_aa: CASSSAGGDGYTF
v_call: TRBV28
d_call: TRBD1
clone_size: -
j_call: TRBJ1-2

cdr3_nt: TGCAGTGCTTCACAGGGAATGGGTAGCGGCAATCAGCCCCAGCATTTT
cdr3_aa: CSASQGMGSGNQPQHF
v_call: TRBV20-1
d_call: -
clone_size: few
j_call: TRBJ1-5

cdr3_nt: TGTGCCAGCAGCGTAGTTCCCGCCAACGAGCAGTACTTC
cdr3_aa: CASSVVPANEQYF
v_call: TRBV9
d_call: -
clone_size: -
j_call: TRBJ2-7

cdr3_nt: TGTGCCAGCAGCTCCCGACCCACCGGGGAGCTGTTTTTT
cdr3_aa: CASSSRPTGELFF
v_call: TRBV7-2
d_call: -
clone_size: -
j_call: TRBJ2-2

cdr3_nt: TGTGCCACCAGCAGTCCTGGGGCCAACGTCCTGACTTTC
cdr3_aa: CATSSPGANVLTF
v_call: TRBV15
d_call: -
clone_size: -
j_call: TRBJ2-6